These 7 T cell receptor beta chains share one sample of origin, sequenced in a study of low-dose radiotherapy and immunotherapy resistance in tumors. With TRAV- and TRBV-specific primers, first-strand cDNA was made, covering the alpha and beta chains. A roughly 20-cycle PCR with a constant-region primer and V-primer adapter amplified TCRs. From the reads, TCRdb called clonotypes with MiXCR, one entry per CDR3 protein. The sample shows around 6,700 distinct CDR3 sequences, 70% to 80% of them seen only once. Receptor source: a human donor with advanced metastatic prostate, ovarian, gallbladder or colorectal cancer (not recorded which). This table probably holds off-target reads from a library built for another chain.

The chain uses TRBV19 and TRBJ2-5; a weak D match, TRBD1 (5 bases). CDR1 LNHDA and CDR2 SQIVND come from the germline V gene (reference sequence). This CDR3 spans 13 amino acids. Trimming removed 8 bases at V and 3 bases at J, with 13 bases between. CDR3 region: CASWGAREETQYF. CDR3 bases: TGTGCCAGTTGGGGCGCTCGGGAAGAGACCCAGTACTTC.

The sample holds a few counts of this clonotype. The V gene is TRBV9, the J gene TRBJ1-6; 8 nucleotides agree with TRBD1. V gave up 0 bases and J gave up 7 bases; unmatched junction bases: 6. CDR3 length: 16 residues. CDR1 and CDR2 from the germline V gene are SGDLS and YYNGEE. CDR3 nucleotide sequence: TGTGCCAGCAGCGTAGAAGGGACAGGTGGGAATTCACCCCTCCACTTT. Its translation: CASSVEGTGGNSPLHF.

The DNA of the CDR3 is TGCGCCAGCAGCTTTAGGGTGGGCTCCTACAATGAGCAGTTCTTC. Its translation: CASSFRVGSYNEQFF. The chain joins TRBV5-1 to TRBJ2-1; no firm D call. Looked up from germline, CDR1 is SGHRS and CDR2 is YFSETQ. V gave up 2 bases and J gave up 0 bases, with 9 bases separating them. The CDR3 is 15 amino acids.

This chain joins TRBV6-4 and TRBJ1-5; 7 bases fit TRBD1. Germline V gene data show CDR1 as MRHNA and CDR2 as SNTAGT. This CDR3 is 16 amino acids long. Trimming cost V 6 bases and J 1 base; bases outside gene matches: 9. The CDR3 DNA reads TGTGCCAGCAGCCGCCCTGGGACAGTGAGCAATCAGCCCCAGCATTTT. Translation gives CASSRPGTVSNQPQHF.

This clonotype was recorded a few times. CDR3 residues: CASSLVGQGDEQYF. In DNA, the CDR3 is TGTGCCAGCAGCTTAGTCGGGCAGGGGGACGAGCAGTACTTC. The chain carries TRBV11-2 and TRBJ2-7; 7 bases agree with TRBD1. Germline-derived CDR1 and CDR2 are SGHAT and FQNNGV. The ends lost 1 base at V and 5 bases at J; junction bases unmatched: 5. This CDR3 comprises 14 residues.

This sequence joins TRBV6-8 and TRBJ2-2; D might be TRBD2 (6 bases). Germline V lookup: CDR1 MNHGY, CDR2 SAAAGT. The V end lost 2 bases, the J end lost 1 base, and 8 bases lay between the germline ends. This CDR3 has 15 amino acids. The CDR3 is CASSYTGLNTGELFF. CDR3 in DNA: TGTGCCAGCAGTTACACGGGACTGAACACCGGGGAGCTGTTTTTT.

This chain links TRBV20-1 with TRBJ1-6, with TRBD1 matching over 7 bases. Unmatched junction bases numbered 9, after V lost 5 bases and J lost 5 bases. CDR1 is DFQATT and CDR2 is SNEGSKA in the germline V gene (reference sequence). The CDR3 has 15 residues. CDR3 protein: CSAPTGVVDNSPLHF. The CDR3 DNA follows: TGCAGTGCTCCAACAGGGGTCGTAGATAATTCACCCCTCCACTTT.